What follows describes a single T cell receptor beta chain. The germline V gene has CDR1 SGDLS and CDR2 YYNGEE. V was clipped by 0 bases and J by 8 bases, with 26 bases between them. The CDR3 is made up of 19 amino acids. The data stem from a study of cytomegalovirus exposure and HLA in healthy donors. PCR used 60 Vbeta primers and 13 Jbeta primers. Profiled with immunoSEQ multiplex PCR; TCRdb holds only in-frame clones, not every one. The sample has about 68,000 clones, 75% to 85% seen once. Input material: PBMCs. The chain couples TRBV9 to TRBJ2-2; weak D call: TRBD2 (6 bases). The sequence derives from a human donor in good health. The CDR3 loop reads CASSVATPGRQGAPGELFF. CDR3 coding DNA: TGTGCCAGCAGCGTAGCCACCCCGGGGAGGCAAGGGGCTCCGGGGGAGCTGTTTTTT.